This T cell receptor beta chain was sequenced in a study of shared clonotypes between healthy human individuals. The wider study: Each donor contributed plates that comprised three CD4 naive, three CD4 memory, two CD8 naive and one CD8 memory.

Sequencing was performed with immunoSEQ multiplex PCR; in TCRdb, only in-frame clones are kept and a portion is missing. The data contain 2 million to 2.5 million clones, about 94% of them singletons. As to this clone: Its matching antigen is unknown.

With 4 bases clipped from V and 4 bases from J, the junction kept 13 bases outside the gene matches. The CDR3 extends over 18 amino acids. CDR1 and CDR2 from the germline V gene are MNHNS and SASEGT. Study results and limitations: Sequencing depth was predicted to influence how clonotypes are shared among donors. The study found 4.5% to 5% of naive CD4 clonotypes shared across a handful of donors.

Material: naive CD4+ T cells sorted from blood. Subset denoted: CD45RA+ positively selected. V is TRBV6-1 and J is TRBJ2-1; TRBD2 agrees at 10 bases. This receptor was obtained from a man younger than 35 in good health. DNA of the CDR3: TGTGCCAGCAGTGTCTCTGAAATAGCGGGGGGCACATACAATGAGCAGTTCTTC. As protein: CASSVSEIAGGTYNEQFF.